A selection of T cell receptor beta chains follows, all from one sample in a study of follicular helper T cells after annual influenza vaccination. Using immunoSEQ multiplex PCR, the repertoire was profiled, and TCRdb retains in-frame clones only, with some absent. The sample lists 27,000 or so clones, 65% to 85% seen once, with approximately 1.2% in the top ten. The material was CXCR5+ CD38- circulating T follicular helper cells from blood, obtained on the day of influenza vaccination. The receptors derive from an adult who received the influenza vaccine. The CDR3 runs from the conserved cysteine through the conserved F or W. The order of the fields is J gene, clone size, D gene, V gene, CDR3 DNA, CDR3 protein. D genes are given only for firm matches. The size entry is marked missing in some rows and otherwise reads once, few, many or a size class.

j_call: TRBJ2-1
clone_size: .
d_call: .
v_call: TRBV15
cdr3_nt: TGTGCCACCAGCGGACTGAGCGGAGGTATCAATGAGCAGTTCTTC
cdr3_aa: CATSGLSGGINEQFF

j_call: TRBJ2-3
clone_size: .
d_call: TRBD1
v_call: TRBV5-1
cdr3_nt: TGCGCCAGCAGCTTGGAACCAGGGGGTAGGTCAGATACGCAGTATTTT
cdr3_aa: CASSLEPGGRSDTQYF

j_call: TRBJ2-7
clone_size: .
d_call: .
v_call: TRBV7-2
cdr3_nt: TGTGCCAGCAGACCCGCGGGGACCGAGCAGTACTTC
cdr3_aa: CASRPAGTEQYF

j_call: TRBJ2-1
clone_size: .
d_call: .
v_call: TRBV7-2
cdr3_nt: TGTGCCAGCAGCTTAGAGTTGCCTCAGGGTATGGCTGAGCAGTTCTTC
cdr3_aa: CASSLELPQGMAEQFF

j_call: TRBJ1-4
clone_size: .
d_call: .
v_call: TRBV28
cdr3_nt: TGTGCCAGCAGCGGACTTCAGGCATTTAATGAAAAACTGTTTTTT
cdr3_aa: CASSGLQAFNEKLFF

j_call: TRBJ1-3
clone_size: .
d_call: .
v_call: TRBV6-6
cdr3_nt: TGTGCCAGCAGTTCGAACAACGTGGGCGGAAACACCATATATTTT
cdr3_aa: CASSSNNVGGNTIYF

j_call: TRBJ2-7
clone_size: .
d_call: TRBD2
v_call: TRBV6-5
cdr3_nt: TGTGCCAGCAGTTACGCTCTAGCGGGAGATGGCTACGAGCAGTACTTC
cdr3_aa: CASSYALAGDGYEQYF

j_call: TRBJ1-2
clone_size: .
d_call: .
v_call: TRBV27
cdr3_nt: TGTGCCAGCAGTTTAGTCGCAGGGGAAAACTATGGCTACACCTTC
cdr3_aa: CASSLVAGENYGYTF

j_call: TRBJ2-2
clone_size: .
d_call: .
v_call: TRBV7-3
cdr3_nt: TGTGCCAGCAGCTTCTCGGGAGTCACCGGGGAGCTGTTTTTT
cdr3_aa: CASSFSGVTGELFF

j_call: TRBJ1-6
clone_size: few
d_call: .
v_call: TRBV5-4
cdr3_nt: TGTGCCAGCAGCCACGACAGCCCTTATAATTCACCCCTCCACTTT
cdr3_aa: CASSHDSPYNSPLHF

j_call: TRBJ1-1
clone_size: .
d_call: .
v_call: TRBV19
cdr3_nt: TGTGCCAGTAGTATTGAGCAGAACACTGAAGCTTTCTTT
cdr3_aa: CASSIEQNTEAFF

j_call: TRBJ2-3
clone_size: .
d_call: TRBD1
v_call: TRBV4-1
cdr3_nt: TGCGCCAGCAGCCAAGGGCAGGGGGATGTCACAGATACGCAGTATTTT
cdr3_aa: CASSQGQGDVTDTQYF

j_call: TRBJ2-1
clone_size: .
d_call: .
v_call: TRBV5-1
cdr3_nt: TGCGCCAGCAGCCTGACAGACAGAACCGGTGGAAATGAGCAGTTCTTC
cdr3_aa: CASSLTDRTGGNEQFF

j_call: TRBJ2-1
clone_size: .
d_call: TRBD2
v_call: TRBV29-1
cdr3_nt: TGCAGCGCAGATTCAGCAAGCGGGAGCGCGGATGAGCAGTTCTTC
cdr3_aa: CSADSASGSADEQFF

j_call: TRBJ2-7
clone_size: .
d_call: TRBD1
v_call: TRBV15
cdr3_nt: TGTGCCACCAGCAGAGCAGGACAGGTTACCTACGAGCAGTACTTC
cdr3_aa: CATSRAGQVTYEQYF

j_call: TRBJ2-2
clone_size: .
d_call: TRBD2
v_call: TRBV7-6
cdr3_nt: TGTGCCAGCAGCTCTTCTAGCGGGAACACCGGGGAGCTGTTTTTT
cdr3_aa: CASSSSSGNTGELFF

j_call: TRBJ2-7
clone_size: .
d_call: .
v_call: TRBV7-9
cdr3_nt: TGTGCCAGCAGCTTAGTGCAGGGAATCCTGGGAGGCGAGCAGTACTTC
cdr3_aa: CASSLVQGILGGEQYF

j_call: TRBJ1-6
clone_size: .
d_call: TRBD1
v_call: TRBV6-5
cdr3_nt: TGTGCCAGCACCACCCGCCCCGGGACAGGGCAACCCCTCCACTTT
cdr3_aa: CASTTRPGTGQPLHF

j_call: TRBJ2-6
clone_size: .
d_call: .
v_call: TRBV5-4
cdr3_nt: TGTGCCAGCAGCTTTTCGGGTTACTCTGGGGCCAACGTCCTGACTTTC
cdr3_aa: CASSFSGYSGANVLTF

j_call: TRBJ2-7
clone_size: .
d_call: TRBD1
v_call: TRBV6-1
cdr3_nt: TGTGCCAGCACCCGGACAGGGGGCAACTACGAGCAGTACTTC
cdr3_aa: CASTRTGGNYEQYF

j_call: TRBJ1-2
clone_size: few
d_call: TRBD1
v_call: TRBV27
cdr3_nt: TGTGCCAGCAGTCCCGTCGGACAGGACCGGATGGGGTATGGCTACACCTTC
cdr3_aa: CASSPVGQDRMGYGYTF

j_call: TRBJ2-1
clone_size: .
d_call: TRBD2
v_call: TRBV6-1
cdr3_nt: TGTGCCAGCACACCAGCGGGGGGGCTAGAAGAGCAGTTCTTC
cdr3_aa: CASTPAGGLEEQFF

j_call: TRBJ2-1
clone_size: .
d_call: .
v_call: TRBV10-3
cdr3_nt: TGTGCCATCAGGATAGCGACAGGCAGTGAGCAGTTCTTC
cdr3_aa: CAIRIATGSEQFF

j_call: TRBJ2-5
clone_size: once
d_call: .
v_call: TRBV2
cdr3_nt: TGTGCCAGCAGGGAGGGCGGACAAGAGACCCAGTACTTC
cdr3_aa: CASREGGQETQYF

j_call: TRBJ2-1
clone_size: few
d_call: TRBD2
v_call: TRBV6-5
cdr3_nt: TGTGCCAGCACCTCGGGGACTAGCAATGAGCAGTTCTTC
cdr3_aa: CASTSGTSNEQFF

j_call: TRBJ1-5
clone_size: .
d_call: .
v_call: TRBV7-9
cdr3_nt: TGTGCCAGCAGCTTAGCGGGGGGGATCAATCAGCCCCAGCATTTT
cdr3_aa: CASSLAGGINQPQHF

j_call: TRBJ1-1
clone_size: .
d_call: .
v_call: TRBV5-6
cdr3_nt: TGTGCCAGCAGTCTAGCACAGAGGAACACTGAAGCTTTCTTT
cdr3_aa: CASSLAQRNTEAFF

j_call: TRBJ1-4
clone_size: .
d_call: .
v_call: TRBV30
cdr3_nt: TGTGCCTGCCAGAAGGGCCCACAGGGCCCCGCTGCAAAACTGTTTTTT
cdr3_aa: CACQKGPQGPAAKLFF

j_call: TRBJ2-1
clone_size: .
d_call: .
v_call: TRBV29-1
cdr3_nt: TGCAGCGTTGCTTCTCTGGGGCTCTCCTACAATGAGCAGTTCTTC
cdr3_aa: CSVASLGLSYNEQFF

j_call: TRBJ1-2
clone_size: .
d_call: .
v_call: TRBV6-1
cdr3_nt: TGTGCCAGCAGACCAGGAGGGAGGGTATTTTACACCTTC
cdr3_aa: CASRPGGRVFYTF

j_call: TRBJ2-7
clone_size: once
d_call: .
v_call: TRBV14
cdr3_nt: TGTGCCAGCAGCCCATTGTACGGGAGCTCCTACGAGCAGTACTTC
cdr3_aa: CASSPLYGSSYEQYF

j_call: TRBJ2-2
clone_size: .
d_call: .
v_call: TRBV30
cdr3_nt: TGTGCCTGGAGTGTACCAGGGACAAAGAACACCGGGGAGCTGTTTTTT
cdr3_aa: CAWSVPGTKNTGELFF

j_call: TRBJ2-3
clone_size: .
d_call: .
v_call: TRBV25-1
cdr3_nt: TGTGCCAGCAGTAAAAACCTGGGCCGAAGTACAGATACGCAGTATTTT
cdr3_aa: CASSKNLGRSTDTQYF

j_call: TRBJ1-2
clone_size: .
d_call: TRBD1
v_call: TRBV6-5
cdr3_nt: TGTGCCAGCACCCGGACAGGCTATGGCTACACCTTC
cdr3_aa: CASTRTGYGYTF

j_call: TRBJ2-3
clone_size: .
d_call: .
v_call: TRBV28
cdr3_nt: TGTGCCACCCGCCTGGGGCGGAACACAGATACGCAGTATTTT
cdr3_aa: CATRLGRNTDTQYF

j_call: TRBJ2-2
clone_size: .
d_call: TRBD2
v_call: TRBV10-3
cdr3_nt: TGTGCCATCAGGGGGACTAGCGGGGGGGGCACCGGGGAGCTGTTTTTT
cdr3_aa: CAIRGTSGGGTGELFF

j_call: TRBJ1-2
clone_size: once
d_call: TRBD1
v_call: TRBV7-2
cdr3_nt: TGTGCCAGCAGCTTAGTAGGACAGGCAGGCTACACCTTC
cdr3_aa: CASSLVGQAGYTF

j_call: TRBJ2-7
clone_size: .
d_call: .
v_call: TRBV6-1
cdr3_nt: TGTGCCAGCAGTGAAGCCCAGGGTCTCAACGAGCAGTACTTC
cdr3_aa: CASSEAQGLNEQYF

j_call: TRBJ1-6
clone_size: .
d_call: .
v_call: TRBV5-1
cdr3_nt: TGCGCCAGCAGGAGCTCCTATAATTCACCCCTCCACTTT
cdr3_aa: CASRSSYNSPLHF

j_call: TRBJ2-1
clone_size: .
d_call: TRBD2
v_call: TRBV15
cdr3_nt: TGTGCCACCAGCAGAGGGACTAGGGCCACTAATGAGCAGTTCTTC
cdr3_aa: CATSRGTRATNEQFF

j_call: TRBJ2-2
clone_size: .
d_call: .
v_call: TRBV11-3
cdr3_nt: TGTGCCAGCAGCTTAACGGGGGGCCACACCGGGGAGCTGTTTTTT
cdr3_aa: CASSLTGGHTGELFF

j_call: TRBJ1-5
clone_size: .
d_call: TRBD1
v_call: TRBV28
cdr3_nt: TGTGCCAGCAGTAAATTAAGGGGGACAGCAAATCAGCCCCAGCATTTT
cdr3_aa: CASSKLRGTANQPQHF

j_call: TRBJ2-7
clone_size: .
d_call: .
v_call: TRBV5-8
cdr3_nt: TGTGCCAGCAGCTTGTTTCGGGGTGGCGAGCAGTACTTC
cdr3_aa: CASSLFRGGEQYF

j_call: TRBJ2-1
clone_size: .
d_call: TRBD2
v_call: TRBV11-2
cdr3_nt: TGTGCCAGCAGCTTAGGGGCTAGCGGGGTATACAATGAGCAGTTCTTC
cdr3_aa: CASSLGASGVYNEQFF

j_call: TRBJ2-2
clone_size: .
d_call: TRBD2
v_call: TRBV6-4
cdr3_nt: TGTGCCAGCGGAGCGGGGGCTAACACCGGGGAGCTGTTTTTT
cdr3_aa: CASGAGANTGELFF

j_call: TRBJ1-4
clone_size: .
d_call: .
v_call: TRBV27
cdr3_nt: TGTGCCAGCAGCCGGGGAGGGGCGTCACCATCCGAAAAACTGTTTTTT
cdr3_aa: CASSRGGASPSEKLFF

j_call: TRBJ2-7
clone_size: .
d_call: .
v_call: TRBV5-1
cdr3_nt: TGCGCCAGCAGCCAGGACAAAGGGGTTTACGAGCAGTACTTC
cdr3_aa: CASSQDKGVYEQYF

j_call: TRBJ2-2
clone_size: .
d_call: TRBD2
v_call: TRBV10-3
cdr3_nt: TGTGCCCATGGTCCTAGCGGGGGGCCGGGCACCGGGGAGCTGTTTTTT
cdr3_aa: CAHGPSGGPGTGELFF

j_call: TRBJ2-1
clone_size: .
d_call: TRBD1
v_call: TRBV6-5
cdr3_nt: TGTGCCAGCAGGAGGGACAGCTCCTACAATGAGCAGTTCTTC
cdr3_aa: CASRRDSSYNEQFF

j_call: TRBJ2-3
clone_size: .
d_call: TRBD1
v_call: TRBV6-1
cdr3_nt: TGTGCCAGCAGTGAGGGACAGACTACAGATACGCAGTATTTT
cdr3_aa: CASSEGQTTDTQYF

j_call: TRBJ2-1
clone_size: .
d_call: TRBD2
v_call: TRBV7-2
cdr3_nt: TGTGCCAGCAGCAGCTTGACCGGGAGGTTTAATGAGCAGTTCTTC
cdr3_aa: CASSSLTGRFNEQFF

j_call: TRBJ1-4
clone_size: .
d_call: .
v_call: TRBV5-1
cdr3_nt: TGCGCCAGCAGCTCCCTAGCGGGGTCAAATGAAAAACTGTTTTTT
cdr3_aa: CASSSLAGSNEKLFF

j_call: TRBJ2-2
clone_size: few
d_call: .
v_call: TRBV5-4
cdr3_nt: TGTGCCAGCAGCCCCATTAGCGGGAACACCGGGGAGCTGTTTTTT
cdr3_aa: CASSPISGNTGELFF

j_call: TRBJ2-1
clone_size: .
d_call: TRBD1
v_call: TRBV5-1
cdr3_nt: TGCGCCAGCAGGGAGGGGACAGGGGGCTCTCTTTACAATGAGCAGTTCTTC
cdr3_aa: CASREGTGGSLYNEQFF

j_call: TRBJ2-3
clone_size: .
d_call: .
v_call: TRBV4-2
cdr3_nt: TGTGCCAGCAGCCAAGAGGTGACTTGGGGCACAGATACGCAGTATTTT
cdr3_aa: CASSQEVTWGTDTQYF

j_call: TRBJ2-2
clone_size: .
d_call: .
v_call: TRBV5-8
cdr3_nt: TGTGCCAGCAGCTTGTTGACAGGCGGCGGGGAGCTGTTTTTT
cdr3_aa: CASSLLTGGGELFF

j_call: TRBJ1-4
clone_size: .
d_call: .
v_call: TRBV6-1
cdr3_nt: TGTGCCAGCAGCTCAGGACAGCTTAATGAAAAACTGTTTTTT
cdr3_aa: CASSSGQLNEKLFF

j_call: TRBJ1-5
clone_size: .
d_call: TRBD1
v_call: TRBV28
cdr3_nt: TGTGCCAGCAGTTCGACCGGGACAGGGATTCAGCCCCAGCATTTT
cdr3_aa: CASSSTGTGIQPQHF

j_call: TRBJ1-5
clone_size: .
d_call: .
v_call: TRBV6-1
cdr3_nt: TGTGCCAGCAGTGATTATACCCAGGGAAGGCGAAATCAGCCCCAGCATTTT
cdr3_aa: CASSDYTQGRRNQPQHF

j_call: TRBJ1-3
clone_size: .
d_call: .
v_call: TRBV4-1
cdr3_nt: TGCGCCAGCAGATATAGCCTAGGAGCTGGAAACACCATATATTTT
cdr3_aa: CASRYSLGAGNTIYF